This T cell receptor (beta chain) came from a study of OX40 agonist ivuxolimab in advanced cancers. The study in broad terms: Ivuxolimab was an agonistic, fully human IgG2 monoclonal antibody directed against OX40 (CD134), a costimulatory receptor. Intravenous ivuxolimab was administered to patients every 2 weeks at six dose levels: 0.01, 0.1, 0.3, 1.5, 3 and 10 mg/kg. Among the roughly 52 dose-escalation patients, some 20 had hepatocellular carcinoma, approximately 15 melanoma, 9 renal cell carcinoma and 9 head and neck cancer. In the dose-escalation cohort, 65% to 90% of patients were male, and the mean age was approximately 64 years, with a range of about 23 to 90. Patients were allowed to have had prior anti-PD-1, anti-PD-L1 or anti-CTLA-4 therapy, and approximately 41% of the dose-escalation patients had previously received checkpoint inhibitors. Partial responses were achieved by three dose-escalation patients, of whom one had hepatocellular carcinoma and two had cutaneous melanoma. Peripheral TCRbeta sequencing aimed to test whether ivuxolimab altered TCR sequence diversity and caused clonal T-cell expansion. The monotherapy dose-escalation portion (N of about 50 patients) of the phase I ivuxolimab trial is reported in the paper.

For CDR1 and CDR2, the germline V gene (reference sequence) lists MNHEY and SMNVEV. V and J are truncated by 6 bases and 4 bases respectively, leaving an intervening sequence of 9 bases. The cysteine opens and the phenylalanine closes a CDR3 of 12 amino acids. Only CDR3 DNA remains: 36 bases, in frame from the first base. This clone has a single count. This clone's antigen is unknown. No much larger clone is present one base from it, and per-base qualities are unavailable. The trial excluded patients who had a history of autoimmune disease or who were on systemic immunosuppression. In every dose cohort, peripheral blood was drawn for TCR sequencing at baseline, cycle 4 day 1, and cycle 7 day 1. Samples came from an open-label, multicenter, first-in-human phase I dose-escalation trial of ivuxolimab. Adults with locally advanced or metastatic melanoma, renal cell, hepatocellular, or head and neck squamous cell carcinoma were enrolled in the trial. Before TCR sequencing, CD4+ and CD8+ T cells were separately sorted from peripheral blood.

Genomic DNA was extracted from sorted cells for sequencing of the TCRbeta CDR3 region. The immunoSEQ Assay was used to sequence the TCRbeta CDR3 regions. TCRdb stores this immuneACCESS table with in-frame sequences only. Part of the clones is absent; in the studies checked, under half of the shortfall reflects unresolved V genes, and no reason is known for the rest. The sample table shows roughly 48,000 clones, and about 85% are seen once. The ten largest make up roughly 9.6% of the sample. What the research found in general, with its limitations: In partial responders in the 0.1-3.0 mg/kg groups, normalized peripheral clonal expansion was found to be among the lowest, especially among CD8+ T cells. Low levels of normalized T-cell clonal expansion were also shown by some nonresponding patients. After ivuxolimab, CD8+ T cells had more expanded clones than CD4+ T cells on average. At doses from 0.1 to 3.0 mg/kg, clonal expansion was seen in both CD4+ and CD8+ blood T cells between baseline and week 6. The antigen specificity of the clonally expanded peripheral T cells was not determined.

The source is an adult with an advanced solid tumor such as melanoma, head and neck, liver or kidney cancer. The sample in question was CD4+ or CD8+ T cells sorted from blood, obtained in a trial of the OX40 agonist ivuxolimab. Recombination linked TRBV27 to TRBJ1-1; too little of a D gene remains to name it. The DNA sequence is given as TGTGCCAGCAGCCTCAGTTCCACTGAAGCTTTCTTT. It specifies CASSLSSTEAFF.